Listed below are T cell receptor beta chains from one sample, sequenced in a study of beta chain features in type 1 diabetes. The data were produced by immunoSEQ multiplex PCR, yet TCRdb's version contains in-frame clones alone and is incomplete. The table lists approximately 470,000 clones, approximately 28% of them singletons, with about 0.065% in the top ten. Sequenced: naive CD4+ T cells from blood. These receptors came from a man between 18 and 35 years old in good health. Both conserved end residues are part of each CDR3. Fields, in order: CDR3 protein, CDR3 DNA, J gene, D gene, clone size, V gene. D genes are given only for firm matches. Not all rows give a size; the values are once, few, many and, for expanded clones, a class.

CDR3aa: CASSLDRATTEAFF
CDR3nt: TGTGCCAGCAGCTTAGATCGGGCCACCACTGAAGCTTTCTTT
j_gene: TRBJ1-1
d_gene: .
abundance: few
v_gene: TRBV7-2

CDR3aa: CASSPTGNEKLFF
CDR3nt: TGTGCCAGCAGCCCGACAGGGAATGAAAAACTGTTTTTT
j_gene: TRBJ1-4
d_gene: TRBD1
abundance: few
v_gene: TRBV9

CDR3aa: CASSRLAGDYNEQFF
CDR3nt: TGTGCCAGCAGTAGACTAGCGGGGGACTACAATGAGCAGTTCTTC
j_gene: TRBJ2-1
d_gene: TRBD2
abundance: .
v_gene: TRBV9

CDR3aa: CAWSPQRTANTGELFF
CDR3nt: TGTGCCTGGAGTCCCCAAAGGACTGCGAACACCGGGGAGCTGTTTTTT
j_gene: TRBJ2-2
d_gene: .
abundance: few
v_gene: TRBV30

CDR3aa: CSAARDGDQPQHF
CDR3nt: TGCAGCGCCGCCCGAGACGGCGATCAGCCCCAGCATTTT
j_gene: TRBJ1-5
d_gene: .
abundance: .
v_gene: TRBV29-1

CDR3aa: CASSYSIGSGANVLTF
CDR3nt: TGTGCCAGCAGTTACTCTATCGGATCTGGGGCCAACGTCCTGACTTTC
j_gene: TRBJ2-6
d_gene: .
abundance: few
v_gene: TRBV6-6

CDR3aa: CASSLALPFSGRAHEQFF
CDR3nt: TGTGCCAGCAGCTTAGCCTTACCCTTTAGCGGGAGGGCCCATGAGCAGTTCTTC
j_gene: TRBJ2-1
d_gene: TRBD2
abundance: .
v_gene: TRBV7-2

CDR3aa: CATSREWGVSYEQYF
CDR3nt: TGTGCCACCAGCAGAGAGTGGGGGGTGTCCTACGAGCAGTACTTC
j_gene: TRBJ2-7
d_gene: .
abundance: few
v_gene: TRBV15

CDR3aa: CAWSLPGTSGRRNEQYF
CDR3nt: TGTGCCTGGAGTCTTCCCGGGACTAGCGGGAGGAGGAACGAGCAGTACTTC
j_gene: TRBJ2-7
d_gene: TRBD2
abundance: few
v_gene: TRBV30

CDR3aa: CASRLAGGASQETQYF
CDR3nt: TGTGCCAGCAGACTAGCGGGAGGGGCGTCGCAAGAGACCCAGTACTTC
j_gene: TRBJ2-5
d_gene: TRBD2
abundance: .
v_gene: TRBV11-1

CDR3aa: CASSAQIQTDTQYF
CDR3nt: TGTGCCAGCAGCGCGCAGATACAGACAGATACGCAGTATTTT
j_gene: TRBJ2-3
d_gene: .
abundance: few
v_gene: TRBV9

CDR3aa: CSVVNRGTDTQYF
CDR3nt: TGCAGCGTTGTGAACAGGGGCACAGATACGCAGTATTTT
j_gene: TRBJ2-3
d_gene: .
abundance: .
v_gene: TRBV29-1

CDR3aa: CAWSHRLEDQPQHF
CDR3nt: TGTGCCTGGAGTCACAGGCTGGAGGACCAGCCCCAGCATTTT
j_gene: TRBJ1-5
d_gene: .
abundance: once
v_gene: TRBV30

CDR3aa: CAWSPLGGSSYNEQFF
CDR3nt: TGTGCCTGGAGTCCGTTAGGGGGGAGCTCCTACAATGAGCAGTTCTTC
j_gene: TRBJ2-1
d_gene: .
abundance: few
v_gene: TRBV30

CDR3aa: CSVDVAGGYNEQFF
CDR3nt: TGCAGCGTTGATGTGGCAGGAGGATACAATGAGCAGTTCTTC
j_gene: TRBJ2-1
d_gene: .
abundance: .
v_gene: TRBV29-1

CDR3aa: CASSVTSGRTDTQYF
CDR3nt: TGTGCCAGCAGCGTGACTAGCGGGCGCACAGATACGCAGTATTTT
j_gene: TRBJ2-3
d_gene: TRBD2
abundance: few
v_gene: TRBV9

CDR3aa: CASWDRVFDEQYF
CDR3nt: TGTGCCAGCTGGGACAGGGTATTCGACGAGCAGTACTTC
j_gene: TRBJ2-7
d_gene: TRBD1
abundance: few
v_gene: TRBV6-1

CDR3aa: CASSLDRTSYGYTF
CDR3nt: TGCGCCAGCAGCTTGGACAGAACAAGCTATGGCTACACCTTC
j_gene: TRBJ1-2
d_gene: .
abundance: .
v_gene: TRBV5-1

CDR3aa: CASSSGTGISDTQYF
CDR3nt: TGTGCCAGCAGCTCTGGGACAGGGATCTCAGATACGCAGTATTTT
j_gene: TRBJ2-3
d_gene: TRBD1
abundance: few
v_gene: TRBV5-6

CDR3aa: CASSPFAGVETQYF
CDR3nt: TGTGCCAGCAGCCCCTTTGCGGGAGTGGAGACCCAGTACTTC
j_gene: TRBJ2-5
d_gene: TRBD2
abundance: few
v_gene: TRBV7-9

CDR3aa: CASRTTGYNEQFF
CDR3nt: TGTGCCAGTAGGACAACAGGTTACAATGAGCAGTTCTTC
j_gene: TRBJ2-1
d_gene: .
abundance: few
v_gene: TRBV19

CDR3aa: CASSMNSGTAYTDTQYF
CDR3nt: TGTGCCAGCAGCATGAACTCCGGGACAGCGTACACAGATACGCAGTATTTT
j_gene: TRBJ2-3
d_gene: TRBD1
abundance: few
v_gene: TRBV5-4

CDR3aa: CASSKGLAGAYEQYF
CDR3nt: TGTGCCAGCAGCAAAGGACTAGCGGGTGCCTACGAGCAGTACTTC
j_gene: TRBJ2-7
d_gene: .
abundance: .
v_gene: TRBV21-1

CDR3aa: CSVDRGYNEQFF
CDR3nt: TGCAGCGTTGATAGGGGGTACAATGAGCAGTTCTTC
j_gene: TRBJ2-1
d_gene: .
abundance: few
v_gene: TRBV29-1

CDR3aa: CSVDPDMDNEQFF
CDR3nt: TGCAGCGTCGACCCGGACATGGACAATGAGCAGTTCTTC
j_gene: TRBJ2-1
d_gene: .
abundance: few
v_gene: TRBV29-1

CDR3aa: CASSQDPVRNEKLFF
CDR3nt: TGTGCCAGCAGCCAAGATCCGGTCCGTAATGAAAAACTGTTTTTT
j_gene: TRBJ1-4
d_gene: .
abundance: .
v_gene: TRBV14

CDR3aa: CSVHYEQYF
CDR3nt: TGCAGCGTTCACTACGAGCAGTACTTC
j_gene: TRBJ2-7
d_gene: .
abundance: few
v_gene: TRBV29-1